The T cell receptor beta chain described here comes from a study of breast tumors, draining lymph nodes, adjacent tissues. Study-wide results and limits: Tumor repertoires ranked between lymph nodes and nontumor tissue in diversity, with V and J gene preferences.

TCRdb itself ran the multiplex PCR reads through MiXCR, one entry per CDR3 protein. Among around 20,000 distinct CDR3 sequences, about 30% were seen once, and the ten largest hold around 10%. This clonotype appeared many times. The antigen is unknown. The V gene lost 1 base and the J gene lost 5 bases, with 15 bases spanning the gap. The germline V gene encodes CDR1 SGHRS and CDR2 YFSETQ. The length of the CDR3 is 15 residues. Material: breast tumor tissue. The rearrangement uses TRBV5-1 and TRBJ1-2; the D is unclear. This TCR was recovered from a female donor with breast cancer. Some clones in this sample may be carry-over from other donors' samples. The CDR3 coding sequence is TGCGCCAGCAGCTTGAGCGGCCGGCAAGAGTATGGCTACACCTTC. Encoded protein: CASSLSGRQEYGYTF. Full variable domain (rest looked up from reference TRBV5-1 and TRBJ1-2): KAGVTQTPRYLIKTRGQQVTLSCSPISGHRSVSWYQQTPGQGLQFLFEYFSETQRNKGNFPGRFSGRQFSNSRSEMNVSTLELGDSALYLCASSLSGRQEYGYTFGSGTRLTVV.